This record looks at one T cell receptor (beta chain) sequence and its context. Per the authors' pipeline: Amplification from reference gene primers served as the basis for estimated nucleated cell counts. TCRdb's copy holds only in-frame clones and misses some; the assay was immunoSEQ multiplex PCR. From that table come the V and J calls and clone size; the DNA was used to work out D and trimming. The sample includes around 210,000 clones, 65% to 90% of them seen just once. Patients from Seattle were sampled longitudinally, starting during active infection. This record comes from a study of blood T cell repertoires in COVID-19. Study-level information: The United States, Italy and Spain provided the acute and convalescent COVID-19 samples. Sources were T cells, B-cell-depleted T cells, or PBMCs; the material itself was cDNA or gDNA.

The specimen was peripheral blood. The TCR originated in a man in his fifties with COVID-19, enrolled during active disease.

As DNA, the CDR3 is TGTGCCAGCAGCCAAGATGGGGGCAGCCAGGGCCCCGACGGGGACACTGAAGCTTTCTTT. Its protein is CASSQDGGSQGPDGDTEAFF. The V and J genes are TRBV3-1 (or the pseudogene TRBV3-2) and TRBJ1-1; D may be TRBD1 (6 bases). The CDR3 is 20 residues long. Trimming shortened V by 0 bases and J by 3 bases, and 26 bases separated the two germline ends. The germline V gene has CDR1 LGHDT and CDR2 YNNKEL (reference sequence).